This T cell receptor beta chain is from a study of shared clonotypes between healthy human individuals. At deep level, the assay was performed. For every subset, genomic DNA was evenly distributed across several immunoSEQ plates. In the source study's methods: From ImmunoSEQ came sequences covering only the junction and carrying no quality scores, so filtering differed. Sequencing was performed with immunoSEQ multiplex PCR; in TCRdb, only in-frame clones are kept and a portion is missing. D and trimming come from the DNA, and the V and J calls and clone size come from that table. Among more than 80,000 clones listed, 67% were seen once. The specimen was memory CD8+ T cells sorted from blood. Subset defined: CD45RO+ cells pooled with CCR7-negative TemRA cells. This TCR came from a young man in good health.

CDR3 bases: TGTGCCATCAGTGCCCCGGACAGTTTTAGAACAGCTTTCTTT. This sequence encodes CAISAPDSFRTAFF. The genes are TRBV10-3 and TRBJ1-1; weak D call: TRBD1 (6 bases). Germline V gene sequence: CDR1 ENHRY, CDR2 SYGVKD. V was clipped by 4 bases and J by 10 bases, with 19 bases between them. This CDR3 contains 14 residues.